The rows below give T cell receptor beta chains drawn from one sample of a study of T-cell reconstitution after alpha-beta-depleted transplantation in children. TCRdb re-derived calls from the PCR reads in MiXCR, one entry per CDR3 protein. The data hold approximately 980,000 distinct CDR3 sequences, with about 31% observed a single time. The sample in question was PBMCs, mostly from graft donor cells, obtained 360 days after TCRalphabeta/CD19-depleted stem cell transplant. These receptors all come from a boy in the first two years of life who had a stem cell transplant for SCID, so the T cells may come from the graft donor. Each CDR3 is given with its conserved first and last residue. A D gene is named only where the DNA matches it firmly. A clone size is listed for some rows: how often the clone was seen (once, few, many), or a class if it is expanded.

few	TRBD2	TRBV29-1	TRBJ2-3	CSVVGLAGSIGTDTQYF	TGCAGCGTTGTCGGGCTAGCGGGGAGTATTGGCACAGATACGCAGTATTTT
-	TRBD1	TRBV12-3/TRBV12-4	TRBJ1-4	CASSIRQGGEKLFF	TGTGCCAGCAGTATAAGACAGGGTGGTGAAAAACTGTTTTTT
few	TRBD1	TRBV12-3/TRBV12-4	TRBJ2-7	CASSFSGGSEQYF	TGTGCCAGCAGTTTTTCAGGGGGTAGCGAGCAGTACTTC
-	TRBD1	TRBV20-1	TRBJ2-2	CSARTGGPGELFF	TGCAGTGCTAGGACAGGGGGACCCGGGGAGCTGTTTTTT
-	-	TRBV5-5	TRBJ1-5	CASSPLGDNQPQHF	TGTGCCAGCAGTCCCCTAGGGGACAATCAGCCCCAGCATTTT
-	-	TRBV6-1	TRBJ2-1	CASTPRGPTSYNEQFF	TGTGCCAGCACCCCGCGGGGGCCCACTTCCTACAATGAGCAGTTCTTC
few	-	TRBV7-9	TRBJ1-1	CASSSIRGQGVFQAFF	TGTGCCAGCAGCTCCATCCGGGGCCAGGGAGTATTCCAAGCTTTCTTT
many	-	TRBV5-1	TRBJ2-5	CASSLGGRGQETQYF	TGCGCCAGCAGCTTGGGCGGAAGGGGTCAAGAGACCCAGTACTTC
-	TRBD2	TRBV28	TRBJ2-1	CASSGGSGGLAYNEQFF	TGTGCCAGCAGTGGGGGGAGCGGGGGGCTAGCCTACAATGAGCAGTTCTTC
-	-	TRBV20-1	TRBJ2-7	CSARDLGLSYYEQYF	TGCAGTGCTAGAGATCTGGGACTTTCCTACTACGAGCAGTACTTC
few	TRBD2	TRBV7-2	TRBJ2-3	CASGAGGLSSTDTQYF	TGTGCCAGCGGCGCGGGGGGTCTTTCTAGCACAGATACGCAGTATTTT
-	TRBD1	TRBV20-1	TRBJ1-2	CSARDAGQLPRGYTF	TGCAGTGCTAGGGACGCGGGACAGCTCCCTCGGGGCTACACCTTC
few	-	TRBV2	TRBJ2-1	CASFGTHYNEQFF	TGTGCCAGCTTTGGGACCCATTACAATGAGCAGTTCTTC
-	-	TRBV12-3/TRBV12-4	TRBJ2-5	CASSPSVLGETQYF	TGTGCCAGCAGTCCCTCGGTTCTCGGGGAGACCCAGTACTTC
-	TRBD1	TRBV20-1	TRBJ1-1	CSAKTTGVGTEAFF	TGCAGTGCTAAGACCACAGGGGTTGGGACTGAAGCTTTCTTT
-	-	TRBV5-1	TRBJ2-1	CASKQGERGVIYNEQFF	TGCGCCAGCAAACAGGGGGAGCGGGGGGTAATCTACAATGAGCAGTTCTTC
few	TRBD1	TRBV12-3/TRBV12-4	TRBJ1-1	CASAPGQYTEAFF	TGTGCCAGCGCCCCGGGACAGTACACTGAAGCTTTCTTT
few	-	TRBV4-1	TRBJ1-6	CASSRATNSPLHF	TGCGCCAGCAGCCGCGCGACAAATTCACCCCTCCACTTT
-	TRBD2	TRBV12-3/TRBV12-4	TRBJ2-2	CASILAGITGELFF	TGTGCCAGCATCTTAGCGGGGATTACCGGGGAGCTGTTTTTT
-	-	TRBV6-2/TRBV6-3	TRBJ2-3	CASSWDGVTDTQYF	TGTGCCAGCAGTTGGGACGGGGTCACAGATACGCAGTATTTT
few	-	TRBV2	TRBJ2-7	CASSERDGPYEQYF	TGTGCCAGCAGTGAAAGGGACGGGCCCTACGAGCAGTACTTC
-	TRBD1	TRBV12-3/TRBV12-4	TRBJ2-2	CASTTDRVRAGELFF	TGTGCCAGCACCACGGACAGGGTGAGGGCCGGGGAGCTGTTTTTT
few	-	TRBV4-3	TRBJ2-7	CASSQEAPGMSSYEQYF	TGCGCCAGCAGCCAAGAGGCCCCGGGGATGAGCTCCTACGAGCAGTACTTC
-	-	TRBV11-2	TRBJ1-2	CASSRGSPNYGYTF	TGTGCCAGCAGTCGAGGGTCTCCTAACTATGGCTACACCTTC
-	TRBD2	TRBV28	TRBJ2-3	CASRRTRGGDYTQYF	TGTGCCAGCCGCCGTACTCGCGGGGGAGATTATACGCAGTATTTT
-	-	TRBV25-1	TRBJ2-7	CASSAWSGGDEQYF	TGTGCCAGCAGTGCCTGGTCAGGGGGGGACGAGCAGTACTTC
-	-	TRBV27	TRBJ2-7	CASSRLGGYEQYF	TGTGCCAGCAGCCGATTAGGGGGCTACGAGCAGTACTTC
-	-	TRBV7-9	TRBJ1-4	CASSLAGAGEKLFF	TGTGCCAGCAGCTTGGCAGGGGCGGGTGAAAAACTGTTTTTT
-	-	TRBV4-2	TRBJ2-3	CASSQGRYNTQYF	TGTGCCAGCAGCCAAGGCCGTTACAATACGCAGTATTTT
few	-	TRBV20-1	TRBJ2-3	CSARGGPGDTQYF	TGCAGTGCTAGAGGCGGTCCCGGAGATACGCAGTATTTT
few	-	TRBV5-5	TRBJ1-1	CASRGSGTEAFF	TGTGCCAGCCGTGGTAGCGGCACTGAAGCTTTCTTT
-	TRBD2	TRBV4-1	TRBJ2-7	CASSQNPSGGLYEQYF	TGCGCCAGCAGCCAGAACCCCAGCGGGGGCCTCTACGAGCAGTACTTC
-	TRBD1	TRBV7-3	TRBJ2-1	CASSLTVGTGSYNEQFF	TGTGCCAGCAGCTTAACTGTGGGGACAGGCTCCTACAATGAGCAGTTCTTC
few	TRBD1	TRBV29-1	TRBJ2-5	CSVEEHYGTGQETQYF	TGCAGCGTTGAAGAACACTATGGGACAGGTCAAGAGACCCAGTACTTC
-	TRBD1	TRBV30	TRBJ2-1	CAWSKLRGTAVYNEQFF	TGTGCCTGGAGTAAATTAAGAGGGACAGCAGTCTACAATGAGCAGTTCTTC
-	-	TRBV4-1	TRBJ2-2	CASSQPAANTGELFF	TGCGCCAGCAGCCAACCAGCGGCGAACACCGGGGAGCTGTTTTTT
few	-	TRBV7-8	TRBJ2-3	CASSLATDPTDTQYF	TGTGCCAGCAGCTTAGCTACGGACCCCACAGATACGCAGTATTTT
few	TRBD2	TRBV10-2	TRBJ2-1	CASGASGGIEQFF	TGCGCCAGCGGGGCTAGCGGGGGGATTGAGCAGTTCTTC
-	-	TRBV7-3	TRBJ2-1	CASSLIPGLNEQFF	TGTGCCAGCAGCTTAATCCCAGGCCTGAATGAGCAGTTCTTC
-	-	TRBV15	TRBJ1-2	CATSRDSDTSVTF	TGTGCCACCAGCAGAGATTCCGACACTAGCGTAACCTTC
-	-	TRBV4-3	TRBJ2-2	CASSQETDTGELFF	TGCGCCAGCAGCCAAGAGACAGACACCGGGGAGCTGTTTTTT
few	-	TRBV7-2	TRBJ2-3	CASSRQADTQYF	TGTGCCAGCAGCCGGCAGGCGGATACGCAGTATTTT
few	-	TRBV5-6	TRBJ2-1	CASSLAPGSGFRNEQFF	TGTGCCAGCAGCTTGGCCCCTGGGTCAGGGTTTAGGAATGAGCAGTTCTTC
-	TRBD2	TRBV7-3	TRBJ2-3	CASSLPLAGSRDTQYF	TGTGCCAGCAGCTTACCACTAGCGGGGTCGAGAGATACGCAGTATTTT
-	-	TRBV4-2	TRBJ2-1	CASSQDPSNEQFF	TGTGCCAGCAGCCAAGATCCCAGCAATGAGCAGTTCTTC
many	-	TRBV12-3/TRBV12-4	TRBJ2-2	CASSFRGATGELFF	TGTGCCAGCAGTTTCCGAGGGGCCACCGGGGAGCTGTTTTTT
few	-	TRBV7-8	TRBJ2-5	CASSLSRVLLQETQYF	TGTGCCAGCAGCTTATCCAGGGTCCTACTACAAGAGACCCAGTACTTC
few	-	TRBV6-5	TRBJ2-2	CASSYSGDSGELFF	TGTGCCAGCAGTTACTCGGGAGACTCCGGGGAGCTGTTTTTT
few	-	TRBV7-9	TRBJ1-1	CASSLAKTDGEAFF	TGTGCCAGCAGCTTAGCGAAAACAGATGGCGAAGCTTTCTTT
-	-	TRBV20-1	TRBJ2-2	CSARPGIGELFF	TGCAGTGCCCGCCCGGGGATCGGGGAGCTGTTTTTT
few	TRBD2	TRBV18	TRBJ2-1	CASSNTRGGYNEQFF	TGTGCCAGCTCAAATACGCGGGGGGGCTACAATGAGCAGTTCTTC
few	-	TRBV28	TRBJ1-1	CASSLDAMNTEAFF	TGTGCCAGCAGTTTAGACGCGATGAACACTGAAGCTTTCTTT
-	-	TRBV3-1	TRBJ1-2	CASSQGVRERNLLYGYTF	TGTGCCAGCAGCCAAGGGGTCCGGGAGCGAAATTTACTCTATGGCTACACCTTC
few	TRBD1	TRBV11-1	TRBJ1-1	CASSSGQGAGSGEAFF	TGTGCCAGCAGCTCTGGACAGGGGGCTGGAAGTGGTGAAGCTTTCTTT
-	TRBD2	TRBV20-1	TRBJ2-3	CSATSLASTAGAAEDTQYF	TGCAGTGCTACGTCACTCGCAAGTACAGCGGGGGCCGCCGAAGATACGCAGTATTTT